These 23 T cell receptor beta chains share one sample of origin, sequenced in a study of blood T cell repertoires in COVID-19. Generated by immunoSEQ multiplex PCR, the TCRdb table keeps only in-frame clones and is missing some. The sample lists around 210,000 clones; approximately 82% were seen once. Sequences were obtained from peripheral blood. These receptors were collected from a human donor in a cohort sampled during active COVID-19.

The chain recombines TRBV7-8 with TRBJ2-1, with TRBD1 matching over 11 bases. Losses at the gene ends were 1 base for V and 9 bases for J; bases not matched to a gene: 5. The CDR3 sequence is 15 residues long. Germline CDR1 and CDR2: SGHVS and FQNEAQ. This CDR3 reads CASSLGTGGAGEQFF. The DNA for the CDR3 is TGTGCCAGCAGCTTAGGGACAGGGGGCGCGGGTGAGCAGTTCTTC. The variable domain in full, completed from reference TRBV7-8 and TRBJ2-1, reads GAGVSQSPRYKVAKRGQDVALRCDPISGHVSLFWYQQALGQGPEFLTYFQNEAQLDKSGLPSDRFFAERPEGSVSTLKIQRTQQEDSAVYLCASSLGTGGAGEQFFGPGTRLTVL.

The count of this clone is one. The chain uses TRBV7-2 and TRBJ1-4; possible D gene TRBD1, 6 bases. Germline V gene sequence: CDR1 SGHTA, CDR2 FQGNSA. V lost 3 bases to trimming and J lost 8 bases, with 19 bases between them. CDR3 length equals 16 residues. CDR3 coding DNA: TGTGCCAGCAGCTTGGAGGGGGGAGGGATTAACGAAAAACTGTTTTTT. Protein product: CASSLEGGGINEKLFF.

The chain has TRBV5-1 and TRBJ2-1, with TRBD2 matching over 13 bases. The germline V gene encodes CDR1 SGHRS and CDR2 YFSETQ. The trim removed 0 bases at V and 7 bases at J, leaving 7 bases unmatched. The CDR3 extends over 17 amino acids. CDR3 sequence reads: CASSLEGGLAGSNEQFF. Here the CDR3 DNA reads TGCGCCAGCAGCTTGGAAGGGGGACTAGCGGGAAGTAATGAGCAGTTCTTC.

V gene TRBV21-1 combines with J gene TRBJ2-3; whether TRBD2, the table's D call, matches the DNA was not checked. TRBV21-1 is recorded as a pseudogene. The CDR3 extends over 16 amino acids. The CDR3 here is CASSKAVREGKDTQYF. CDR3 nucleotide sequence: TGTGCCAGCAGCAAAGCGGTTCGGGAGGGTAAAGATACGCAGTATTTT.

The sample holds many counts of this clone. The CDR3 DNA sequence: TGTGCCAGCAGTTCACACGGACTAAGCGGATCTAGCACAGATACGCAGTATTTT. Translated: CASSSHGLSGSSTDTQYF. The chain uses TRBV28 and TRBJ2-3; tentative D call: TRBD2 (6 bases). The CDR3 totals 18 residues. Germline V gene sequence: CDR1 MDHEN, CDR2 SYDVKM. Trimming left V 4 bases short and J 0 bases short, with 20 bases between.

CDR3 DNA: TGTGCCAGCAGCCCGGGGACAGGTCACTACGAGCAGTACTTC. Amino acid sequence: CASSPGTGHYEQYF. This sequence joins TRBV11-2 and TRBJ2-7, with 8 positions matching TRBD1. This CDR3 region has 14 residues. J lost 3 bases, V lost 5 bases, and 6 bases had no gene match. The germline V gene has CDR1 SGHAT and CDR2 FQNNGV.

The gene calls are TRBV28 and TRBJ1-5; D is undetermined. This CDR3 has 14 amino acids. The germline gives CDR1 MDHEN, CDR2 SYDVKM. Trimming pared 5 bases from V and 7 bases from J, leaving 15 bases between. The CDR3 reads CASSPAGFGQPQHF. The CDR3 DNA sequence: TGTGCCAGCAGTCCGGCGGGGTTTGGGCAGCCCCAGCATTTT.

This clone has just one count. The CDR3 sequence is CASGRREGNYGYTF. CDR3 bases: TGTGCCAGCGGACGACGGGAGGGTAACTATGGCTACACCTTC. The chain links TRBV2 to TRBJ1-2; D remains ambiguous. CDR3 size: 14 residues. Trimming left V 8 bases short and J 1 base short, with 14 bases between. Looked up from germline, CDR1 is SNHLY and CDR2 is FYNNEI.

V gene TRBV18 combines with J gene TRBJ2-4; D unresolved. CDR3 size: 14 residues. V shed 3 bases and J shed 6 bases, with 12 bases lying between them. The germline CDR1 and CDR2 sequences are KGHSH and LQKENI. In DNA, the CDR3 is TGTGCCAGCTCACCTGAGGCCGTTGGAAACATTCAGTACTTC. Its protein is CASSPEAVGNIQYF.

This clone showed up just a few times. The gene calls are TRBV18 and TRBJ1-6, with D possibly TRBD1 on 5 matching bases. CDR1 is KGHSH and CDR2 is LQKENI in the germline V gene. This CDR3 spans 19 amino acids. Trimming cost V 3 bases and J 3 bases, with 21 bases left between them. The CDR3 DNA reads as TGTGCCAGCTCACCTGACTACAGGTTGCCGGGAGACTATAATTCACCCCTCCACTTT. It translates to CASSPDYRLPGDYNSPLHF.

As DNA, the CDR3 is TGTGCCAGCAGCCGACAGGGAGGTGAAAAACTGTTTTTT. It is translated as CASSRQGGEKLFF. The chain combines TRBV5-6 with TRBJ1-4; TRBD1 agrees at 7 bases. V dropped 4 bases and J dropped 7; count of bases not matched to a gene: 4. The CDR3 extends over 13 amino acids. From germline, CDR1 is SGHDT and CDR2 YYEEEE.

The chain employs TRBV4-2 and TRBJ1-1, with TRBD1 matching over 8 bases. This CDR3 is built from 16 residues. Trimming at V came to 3 bases and at J to 0 bases, leaving 6 bases not matched to a gene. The germline gives CDR1 LGHNA, CDR2 YNFKEQ. This chain's CDR3 is CASSQDRVAMNTEAFF. In DNA form, the CDR3 reads TGTGCCAGCAGCCAGGACAGGGTGGCGATGAACACTGAAGCTTTCTTT.

V is TRBV27 and J is TRBJ2-7; TRBD2 agrees at 11 bases. V was clipped by 7 bases and J by 1 base; unmatched bases: 3. CDR3 length: 14 amino acids. Germline CDR1 reads MNHEY; CDR2 reads SMNVEV (reference sequence). This CDR3 is CASTSGRYSYEQYF. The CDR3 DNA follows: TGTGCCAGCACTAGCGGGAGGTATTCCTACGAGCAGTACTTC.

This clone was observed once. The rearrangement uses TRBV24-1 and TRBJ2-2, with 8 bases lining up with TRBD1. Germline CDR1 is KGHDR and CDR2 is SFDVKD. This CDR3 has 16 residues. Trimming cost V 3 bases and J 7 bases; bases outside gene matches: 9. This chain's CDR3 is CATSDPAGGSGGELFF. The DNA of the CDR3 is TGTGCCACCAGTGATCCGGCAGGGGGCTCTGGCGGGGAGCTGTTTTTT.

This clone was counted a few times. The chain has TRBV24-1 and TRBJ2-5; possibly TRBD1 for D (6 bases). CDR3 length: 13 amino acids. The germline V gene has CDR1 KGHDR and CDR2 SFDVKD. Trimming took off 3 bases at V and 7 bases at J, with 11 bases between the two ends. The CDR3 nucleotides read TGTGCCACCAGTGATACAGGGTTGTGGACCCAGTACTTC. Translation: CATSDTGLWTQYF.

V is TRBV12-3 or TRBV12-4 and J is TRBJ2-5, with D possibly TRBD2 on 6 matching bases. The V and J ends lost 2 bases and 5 bases respectively, with 9 bases between them. CDR3 size: 13 residues. CDR3 nucleotide sequence: TGTGCCAGCAGTTTATATCGGGGGGAGACCCAGTACTTC. This codes for CASSLYRGETQYF.

V usage is TRBV27 and J usage is TRBJ2-3, with 8 bases aligning to TRBD2. The junction had 10 bases not matched to a gene; V was cut back by 4 bases and J by 4 bases. Germline CDR1 reads MNHEY; CDR2 reads SMNVEV (reference sequence). The CDR3 is made up of 16 amino acids. DNA of the CDR3: TGTGCCAGCAGTTCCAGACTAGCGTTACCCCCAGATACGCAGTATTTT. It codes for CASSSRLALPPDTQYF.

This chain links TRBV10-1 with TRBJ2-7; unclear D gene. Germline values: CDR1 WNHNN, CDR2 SYGVQD (reference sequence). The CDR3 has 14 amino acids. V lost 0 bases and J 5 bases, leaving 11 bases between the germline ends. The CDR3 spells CASSESFGLDEQYF. The CDR3 DNA reads as TGCGCCAGCAGTGAGTCGTTTGGGCTCGACGAGCAGTACTTC.

V usage is TRBV15 and J usage is TRBJ2-7; the match to TRBD2 covers 13 bases. V shed 0 bases and J 4 bases; nucleotides not matched to a gene: 6. The germline V gene has CDR1 LNHNV and CDR2 YYDKDF (reference sequence). There are 17 residues in the CDR3. The CDR3 here is CATSREGLAGSVYEQYF. The CDR3 region has the DNA TGTGCCACCAGCAGAGAGGGACTAGCGGGAAGCGTGTACGAGCAGTACTTC.

CDR3 amino acids: CASSAIAGEVGGELFF. The DNA for the CDR3 is TGTGCCAGCAGCGCTATAGCGGGAGAAGTGGGCGGGGAGCTGTTTTTT. J is TRBJ2-2 and V is TRBV9; 9 nucleotides line up with TRBD2. Trimming cost V 3 bases and J 7 bases; bases outside gene matches: 10. Per the germline V gene, CDR1 is SGDLS and CDR2 is YYNGEE. This CDR3 is built from 16 residues.

This sequence joins TRBV6-6 and TRBJ1-2; D remains ambiguous. Deletions cut 0 bases from V and 3 bases from J, with 5 bases between. CDR1 and CDR2 from the germline V gene are MNHNY and SVGAGI (reference sequence). The CDR3 length is 13 residues. CDR3 DNA: TGTGCCAGCAGTTACTCGGGCCACTATGGCTACACCTTC. Protein: CASSYSGHYGYTF.

This clone occurred once. The rearrangement uses TRBV12-3 or TRBV12-4 and TRBJ2-2, with unresolved D. The V end lost 0 bases, the J end lost 4 bases, and 3 bases lay between the germline ends. This CDR3 contains 13 residues. The CDR3: CASSLAITGELFF. The DNA of the CDR3 is TGTGCCAGCAGTTTAGCTATCACCGGGGAGCTGTTTTTT.

The genes are TRBV6-5 and TRBJ2-7; TRBD1 aligns across 7 bases. The CDR3 is 13 amino acids. Germline CDR1 MNHEY, CDR2 SVGAGI. Trimming at V came to 8 bases and at J to 0 bases, leaving 4 bases not matched to a gene. In nucleotides, the CDR3 is TGTGCCAGCGAGGGACAGAGCTCCTACGAGCAGTACTTC. Translating gives CASEGQSSYEQYF.